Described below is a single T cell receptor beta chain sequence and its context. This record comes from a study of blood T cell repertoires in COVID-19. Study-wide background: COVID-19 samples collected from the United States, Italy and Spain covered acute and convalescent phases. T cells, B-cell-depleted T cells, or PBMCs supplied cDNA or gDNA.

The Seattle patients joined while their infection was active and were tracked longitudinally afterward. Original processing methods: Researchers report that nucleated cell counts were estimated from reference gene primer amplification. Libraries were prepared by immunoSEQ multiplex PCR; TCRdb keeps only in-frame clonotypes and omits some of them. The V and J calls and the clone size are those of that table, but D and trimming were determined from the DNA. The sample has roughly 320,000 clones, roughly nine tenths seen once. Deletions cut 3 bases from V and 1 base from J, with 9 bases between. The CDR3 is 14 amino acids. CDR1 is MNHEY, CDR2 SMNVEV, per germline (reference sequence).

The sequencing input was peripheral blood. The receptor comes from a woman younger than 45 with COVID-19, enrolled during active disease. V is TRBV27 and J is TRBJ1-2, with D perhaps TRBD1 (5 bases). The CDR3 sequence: CASSFRQFNYGYTF. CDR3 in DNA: TGTGCCAGCAGTTTCCGACAGTTTAACTATGGCTACACCTTC.